This T cell receptor (beta chain) was sequenced during a study of Ad26.COV2.S vaccination and SARS-CoV-2 variants. Study-level background: By the intramuscular route, Ad26.COV2.S was given once, or twice 56 days apart.

The germline gives CDR1 SGDLS, CDR2 YYNGEE. The ends lost 4 bases at V and 2 bases at J; junction bases unmatched: 6. The CDR3 sequence is 16 residues long. Produced via immunoSEQ multiplex PCR; TCRdb's table is partial and in-frame only. The sample consists of 250,000 or so clones, around 90% of them appearing once. As to treatment: 19 received Ad26.COV2.S at low or high dose, single or two shots; about 5 received placebo; per-sample allocation not given. Material that was analyzed had been drawn on day 63 after the first vaccine or placebo injection. This chain joins TRBV9 and TRBJ1-3; 10 bases fit TRBD1. This TCR came from a person between 18 and 60 years old who received the Ad26.COV2.S COVID-19 vaccine or a placebo. Here the sequenced sample was peripheral blood, taken in a trial of Ad26.COV2.S vaccine versus placebo. Here the CDR3 DNA reads TGTGCCAGCAGCCCCAGGGGACAGGGGACTGGAAACACCATATATTTT. It is translated as CASSPRGQGTGNTIYF. The variable domain in full, completed from reference TRBV9 and TRBJ1-3, reads DSGVTQTPKHLITATGQRVTLRCSPRSGDLSVYWYQQSLDQGLQFLIQYYNGEERAKGNILERFSAQQFPDLHSELNLSSLELGDSALYFCASSPRGQGTGNTIYFGEGSWLTVV.